A selection of T cell receptor beta chains follows, all from one sample in a study of beta chain features in type 1 diabetes. Assay: immunoSEQ multiplex PCR; the TCRdb copy retains only in-frame clones and omits some. This sample has roughly 250,000 clones, with roughly two thirds found just once. Sequencing input: naive CD4+ T cells from blood. The receptors come from a man aged 30 to 45 in good health. The CDR3 runs from the conserved cysteine through the conserved F or W. The D gene is left open where the match is weak. The size field is filled for only some rows; it gives once, few, many or a size class.

J | size | V | D | length | CDR3 | DNA
TRBJ2-3 | . | TRBV30 | . | 16 | CAWSANLAPGTDTQYF | TGTGCCTGGAGCGCAAACCTAGCGCCGGGCACAGATACGCAGTATTTT
TRBJ1-2 | few | TRBV29-1 | . | 12 | CSVTGTSYGYTF | TGCAGCGTAACCGGGACCTCATATGGCTACACCTTC
TRBJ2-5 | . | TRBV29-1 | . | 13 | CSYDRIFQETQYF | TGCAGCTACGATCGAATCTTCCAAGAGACCCAGTACTTC
TRBJ1-2 | . | TRBV9 | . | 14 | CASSSTHEVYGYTF | TGTGCCAGCAGCTCGACGCATGAAGTCTATGGCTACACCTTC
TRBJ2-1 | . | TRBV4-1 | TRBD2 | 16 | CASSQPGTSGDNEQFF | TGCGCCAGCAGCCAACCCGGGACTAGCGGTGACAATGAGCAGTTCTTC
TRBJ2-5 | . | TRBV7-9 | . | 15 | CASSLAARGGETQYF | TGTGCCAGCAGCTTAGCGGCGAGAGGAGGAGAGACCCAGTACTTC
TRBJ2-1 | . | TRBV28 | . | 14 | CASSQVAGSGEQFF | TGTGCCAGCAGTCAGGTGGCGGGATCCGGTGAGCAGTTCTTC
TRBJ1-6 | . | TRBV30 | . | 15 | CAWSGAPDRSSPLHF | TGTGCCTGGAGTGGAGCCCCCGACAGGTCTTCACCCCTCCACTTT
TRBJ2-2 | . | TRBV30 | TRBD2 | 14 | CAWIAGKNTGELFF | TGTGCCTGGATAGCGGGAAAGAACACCGGGGAGCTGTTTTTT
TRBJ2-1 | . | TRBV30 | . | 14 | CAWSEGGIYNEQFF | TGTGCCTGGAGTGAAGGCGGAATCTACAATGAGCAGTTCTTC
TRBJ2-1 | . | TRBV7-2 | . | 13 | CASSPDPAEEQFF | TGTGCCAGCAGCCCCGATCCAGCGGAGGAGCAGTTCTTC
TRBJ2-1 | . | TRBV25-1 | . | 13 | CASSDPIGNEQFF | TGTGCCAGCAGTGATCCCATCGGCAATGAGCAGTTCTTC
TRBJ2-1 | . | TRBV7-2 | TRBD2 | 15 | CASSLARLAGGPWFF | TGTGCCAGCAGCTTAGCCAGACTAGCGGGGGGGCCGTGGTTCTTC
TRBJ2-5 | . | TRBV6-5 | . | 12 | CASTGQAETQYF | TGTGCCAGCACGGGGCAAGCGGAGACCCAGTACTTC
TRBJ1-2 | . | TRBV7-9 | . | 15 | CASSLAGAGNYGYTF | TGTGCCAGCAGCTTAGCTGGGGCAGGGAACTATGGCTACACCTTC
TRBJ1-1 | . | TRBV30 | . | 13 | CAWQSRGGTEAFF | TGTGCCTGGCAGTCCAGAGGGGGCACTGAAGCTTTCTTT
TRBJ2-3 | . | TRBV13 | TRBD2 | 15 | CASSLASGTADTQYF | TGTGCCAGCAGCTTAGCTAGCGGGACCGCAGATACGCAGTATTTT
TRBJ2-4 | . | TRBV25-1 | . | 15 | CASSLPGVGRNIQYF | TGTGCCAGCAGTCTCCCAGGGGTTGGTAGAAACATTCAGTACTTC
TRBJ1-5 | . | TRBV7-9 | . | 16 | CASSKHGRNSNQPQHF | TGTGCCAGCAGCAAACACGGACGGAATAGCAATCAGCCCCAGCATTTT
TRBJ1-1 | few | TRBV30 | . | 15 | CAWRFISGENTEAFF | TGTGCCTGGAGATTTATTAGCGGGGAAAACACTGAAGCTTTCTTT
TRBJ1-1 | few | TRBV29-1 | . | 13 | CSALGHGGSEAFF | TGCAGCGCGCTGGGACACGGGGGTTCTGAAGCTTTCTTT
TRBJ2-1 | . | TRBV29-1 | . | 14 | CSVILAQIYNEQFF | TGCAGCGTGATACTAGCTCAAATCTACAATGAGCAGTTCTTC
TRBJ1-1 | . | TRBV29-1 | . | 15 | CSVESPGGMNTEAFF | TGCAGCGTTGAATCCCCGGGGGGGATGAACACTGAAGCTTTCTTT
TRBJ2-3 | . | TRBV7-2 | TRBD1 | 14 | CAGLFGQGPSAQYF | TGTGCCGGCCTGTTTGGACAGGGGCCTTCGGCGCAGTATTTT
TRBJ2-5 | few | TRBV28 | . | 16 | CASRTRIRGRQETQYF | TGTGCCAGCAGAACCCGAATTCGGGGGCGTCAGGAGACCCAGTACTTC
TRBJ2-1 | few | TRBV29-1 | . | 13 | CSVDERTYNEQFF | TGCAGCGTTGACGAGCGGACCTACAATGAGCAGTTCTTC
TRBJ1-4 | . | TRBV30 | . | 12 | CAWSPPNEKLFF | TGTGCCTGGAGTCCGCCTAATGAAAAACTGTTTTTT
TRBJ1-1 | . | TRBV2 | TRBD1 | 13 | CASSPAGGLEAFF | TGTGCCAGCAGTCCCGCAGGGGGCCTTGAAGCTTTCTTT
TRBJ2-5 | few | TRBV5-6 | . | 13 | CASSSLYQETQYF | TGTGCCAGCAGCAGTCTGTACCAAGAGACCCAGTACTTC
TRBJ2-1 | few | TRBV18 | TRBD1 | 14 | CASSPPRGINEQFF | TGTGCCAGCTCACCACCCAGGGGGATCAATGAGCAGTTCTTC
TRBJ1-1 | . | TRBV7-9 | . | 14 | CASSWDFDGTEAFF | TGTGCCAGCAGCTGGGATTTCGATGGCACTGAAGCTTTCTTT
TRBJ2-5 | . | TRBV30 | . | 15 | CAWSVEMGGPGTQYF | TGTGCCTGGAGTGTGGAGATGGGGGGGCCGGGGACCCAGTACTTC
TRBJ1-1 | few | TRBV30 | . | 16 | CAWSSPRRAQNTEAFF | TGTGCCTGGAGCTCCCCGCGGAGGGCGCAAAACACTGAAGCTTTCTTT
TRBJ2-6 | . | TRBV25-1 | TRBD2 | 17 | CASSPAGGGSGANVLTF | TGTGCCAGCAGCCCAGCGGGAGGAGGCTCTGGGGCCAACGTCCTGACTTTC
TRBJ2-5 | few | TRBV30 | TRBD1 | 13 | CAWSVTGVETQYF | TGTGCCTGGAGTGTGACAGGGGTGGAGACCCAGTACTTC
TRBJ2-7 | . | TRBV5-4 | TRBD1 | 17 | CASSPYRGADSSYEQYF | TGTGCCAGCAGCCCGTACAGGGGGGCCGATAGCTCCTACGAGCAGTACTTC
TRBJ2-1 | . | TRBV7-2 | . | 15 | CASSLVSGRYGIPVF | TGTGCCAGCAGCTTAGTTTCGGGCCGTTACGGGATCCCAGTCTTC
TRBJ2-3 | . | TRBV11-2 | . | 13 | CASSFSGTDTQYF | TGTGCCAGCAGCTTTTCAGGCACAGATACGCAGTATTTT
TRBJ2-1 | few | TRBV7-2 | . | 14 | CASSLALVAYEQFF | TGTGCCAGCAGCTTAGCGTTGGTAGCCTATGAGCAGTTCTTC
TRBJ2-7 | . | TRBV11-2 | TRBD1 | 15 | CASSPRPGTGSEQYF | TGTGCCAGCAGCCCTCGTCCCGGGACAGGATCCGAGCAGTACTTC
TRBJ2-3 | . | TRBV9 | . | 16 | CASSETVHVGTDTQYF | TGTGCCAGCAGCGAGACCGTTCATGTCGGCACAGATACGCAGTATTTT
TRBJ1-1 | . | TRBV29-1 | . | 13 | CSVQGTMNTEAFF | TGCAGCGTTCAGGGGACCATGAACACTGAAGCTTTCTTT
TRBJ2-3 | . | TRBV4-1 | TRBD2 | 15 | CASSPLGGSTDTQYF | TGCGCCAGCAGCCCTTTGGGGGGGAGCACAGATACGCAGTATTTT
TRBJ1-2 | . | TRBV28 | . | 15 | CASSPTGATNYGYTF | TGTGCCAGCAGTCCTACAGGCGCTACTAACTATGGCTACACCTTC
TRBJ2-6 | . | TRBV14 | TRBD2 | 19 | CASSQDSGLAGVGANVLTF | TGTGCCAGCAGCCAAGATTCGGGACTAGCGGGAGTTGGGGCCAACGTCCTGACTTTC
TRBJ1-2 | . | TRBV7-9 | . | 12 | CASTVAVDGYTF | TGTGCCAGCACGGTGGCAGTAGATGGCTACACCTTC
TRBJ2-3 | . | TRBV7-2 | TRBD2 | 17 | CASSLAGTSGRTDTQYF | TGTGCCAGCAGCCTCGCCGGGACTAGCGGGCGCACAGATACGCAGTATTTT
TRBJ2-1 | . | TRBV7-2 | . | 12 | CASRLTSPWQFF | TGTGCCAGCAGGCTGACTAGTCCTTGGCAGTTCTTC
TRBJ2-3 | . | TRBV4-3 | TRBD1 | 17 | CASSQEVRTGGIDTQYF | TGCGCCAGCAGCCAAGAAGTAAGGACAGGGGGCATAGATACGCAGTATTTT
TRBJ2-2 | . | TRBV9 | . | 13 | CASRRSNTGELFF | TGTGCCAGCCGGAGGTCGAACACCGGGGAGCTGTTTTTT
TRBJ2-3 | . | TRBV10-3 | . | 15 | CAISISGTSTDTQYF | TGTGCCATCAGTATTAGCGGTACTAGCACAGATACGCAGTATTTT
TRBJ1-5 | . | TRBV30 | . | 11 | CAWERGQPQHF | TGTGCCTGGGAGAGGGGTCAGCCCCAGCATTTT
TRBJ2-1 | few | TRBV15 | . | 15 | CATRGGPTRDSEQFF | TGTGCCACCAGGGGAGGACCCACTCGGGACAGTGAGCAGTTCTTC
TRBJ2-4 | once | TRBV7-2 | . | 17 | CASSPALGPAAKNIQYF | TGTGCCAGCAGCCCGGCATTGGGGCCGGCAGCCAAAAACATTCAGTACTTC
TRBJ2-3 | . | TRBV5-4 | . | 15 | CASSQQITSTDTQYF | TGTGCCAGCAGCCAGCAGATAACTAGCACAGATACGCAGTATTTT
TRBJ2-3 | . | TRBV30 | . | 12 | CAWRHSGNTQYF | TGTGCCTGGAGACACTCAGGGAATACGCAGTATTTT
TRBJ2-2 | . | TRBV4-1 | TRBD1 | 19 | CASSQIFGPRGQRTGELFF | TGCGCCAGCAGCCAAATTTTTGGCCCGAGGGGGCAAAGGACCGGGGAGCTGTTTTTT
TRBJ2-2 | . | TRBV5-1 | . | 15 | CASSLPSPNTGELFF | TGCGCCAGCAGCTTGCCTAGCCCAAACACCGGGGAGCTGTTTTTT
TRBJ1-2 | few | TRBV29-1 | TRBD1 | 13 | CSVVQGRSDGYTF | TGCAGCGTTGTACAGGGGAGGTCGGATGGCTACACCTTC